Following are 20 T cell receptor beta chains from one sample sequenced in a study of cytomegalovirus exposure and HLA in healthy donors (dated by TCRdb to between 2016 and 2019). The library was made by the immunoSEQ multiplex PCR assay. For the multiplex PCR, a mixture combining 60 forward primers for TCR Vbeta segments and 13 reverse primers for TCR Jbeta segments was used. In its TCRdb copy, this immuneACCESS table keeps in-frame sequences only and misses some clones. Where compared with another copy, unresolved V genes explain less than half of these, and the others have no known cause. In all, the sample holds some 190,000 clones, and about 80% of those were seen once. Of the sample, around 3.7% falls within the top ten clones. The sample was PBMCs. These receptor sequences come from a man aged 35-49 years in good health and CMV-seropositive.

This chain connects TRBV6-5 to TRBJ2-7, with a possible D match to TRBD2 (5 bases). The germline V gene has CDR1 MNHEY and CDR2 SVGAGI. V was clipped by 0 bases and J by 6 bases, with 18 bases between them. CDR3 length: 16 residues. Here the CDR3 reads CASSYSMGEAPGEQYF. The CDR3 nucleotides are TGTGCCAGCAGTTACTCGATGGGAGAAGCCCCCGGCGAGCAGTACTTC.

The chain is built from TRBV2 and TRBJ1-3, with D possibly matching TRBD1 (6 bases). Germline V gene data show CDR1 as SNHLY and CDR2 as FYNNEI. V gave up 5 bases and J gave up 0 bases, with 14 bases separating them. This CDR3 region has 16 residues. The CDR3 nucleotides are TGTGCCAGCAGTAGGGACACAGGACTCTCTGGAAACACCATATATTTT. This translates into CASSRDTGLSGNTIYF.

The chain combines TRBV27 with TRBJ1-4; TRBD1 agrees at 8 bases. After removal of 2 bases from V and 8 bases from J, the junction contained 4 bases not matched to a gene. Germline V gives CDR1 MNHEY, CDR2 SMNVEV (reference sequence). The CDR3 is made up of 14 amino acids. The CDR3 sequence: CASSLQGAGEKLFF. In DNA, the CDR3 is TGTGCCAGCAGTTTACAGGGGGCAGGAGAAAAACTGTTTTTT.

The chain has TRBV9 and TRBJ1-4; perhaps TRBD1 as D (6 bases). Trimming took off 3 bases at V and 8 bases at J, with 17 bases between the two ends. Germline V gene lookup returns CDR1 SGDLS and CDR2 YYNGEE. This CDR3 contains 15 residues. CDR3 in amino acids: CASSAHREPTEKLFF. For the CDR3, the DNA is TGTGCCAGCAGCGCCCACAGGGAACCGACAGAAAAACTGTTTTTT.

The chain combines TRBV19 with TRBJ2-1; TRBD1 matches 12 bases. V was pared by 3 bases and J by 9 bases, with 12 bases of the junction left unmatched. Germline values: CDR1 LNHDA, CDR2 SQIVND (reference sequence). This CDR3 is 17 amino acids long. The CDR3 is CASSILPGQGARSEQFF. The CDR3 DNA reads TGTGCCAGTAGTATCCTCCCGGGACAGGGGGCGCGGAGTGAGCAGTTCTTC.

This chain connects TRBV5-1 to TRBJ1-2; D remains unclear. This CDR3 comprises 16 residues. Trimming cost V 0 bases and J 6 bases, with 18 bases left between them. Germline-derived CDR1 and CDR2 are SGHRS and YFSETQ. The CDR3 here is CASSLAGPQTRHGYTF. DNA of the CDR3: TGCGCCAGCAGCTTGGCCGGCCCACAAACGAGGCATGGCTACACCTTC.

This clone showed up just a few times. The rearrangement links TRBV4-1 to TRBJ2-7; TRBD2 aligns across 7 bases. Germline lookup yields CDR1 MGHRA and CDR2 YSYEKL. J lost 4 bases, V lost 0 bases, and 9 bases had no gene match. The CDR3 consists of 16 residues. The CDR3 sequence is CASSQEASGGVYEQYF. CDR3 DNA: TGCGCCAGCAGCCAAGAAGCGTCGGGGGGTGTGTACGAGCAGTACTTC.

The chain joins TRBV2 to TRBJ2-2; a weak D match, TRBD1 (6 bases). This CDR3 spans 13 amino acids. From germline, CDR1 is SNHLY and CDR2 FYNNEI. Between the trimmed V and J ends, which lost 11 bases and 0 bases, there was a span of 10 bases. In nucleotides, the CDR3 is TGTGCCGGTGACAGGCCGAACACCGGGGAGCTGTTTTTT. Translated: CAGDRPNTGELFF.

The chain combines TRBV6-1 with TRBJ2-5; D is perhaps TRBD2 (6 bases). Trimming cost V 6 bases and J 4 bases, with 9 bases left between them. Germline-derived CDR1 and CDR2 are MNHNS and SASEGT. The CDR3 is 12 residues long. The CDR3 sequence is CASRGGAETQYF. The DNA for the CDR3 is TGTGCCAGCAGGGGGGGTGCAGAGACCCAGTACTTC.

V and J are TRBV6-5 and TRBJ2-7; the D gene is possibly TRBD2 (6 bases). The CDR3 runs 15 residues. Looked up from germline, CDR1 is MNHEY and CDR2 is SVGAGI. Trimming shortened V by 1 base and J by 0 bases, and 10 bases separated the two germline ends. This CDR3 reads CASSYFGGSSYEQYF. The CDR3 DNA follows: TGTGCCAGCAGTTACTTCGGGGGATCCTCCTACGAGCAGTACTTC.

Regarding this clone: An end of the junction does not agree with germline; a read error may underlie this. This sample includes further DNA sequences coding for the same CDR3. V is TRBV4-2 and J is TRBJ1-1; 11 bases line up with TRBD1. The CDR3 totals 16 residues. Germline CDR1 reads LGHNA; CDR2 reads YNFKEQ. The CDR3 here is CASSQDWGQGGTEAFF. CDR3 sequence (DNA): TGTGCCAGTAGCCAAGATTGGGGACAGGGGGGCACTGAAGCTTTCTTT.

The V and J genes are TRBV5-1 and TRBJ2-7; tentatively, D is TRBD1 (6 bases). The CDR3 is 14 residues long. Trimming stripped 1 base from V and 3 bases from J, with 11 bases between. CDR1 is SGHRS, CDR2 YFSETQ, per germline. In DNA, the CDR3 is TGCGCCAGCAGCTTGTCGCAGGGGATCTACGAGCAGTACTTC. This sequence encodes CASSLSQGIYEQYF.

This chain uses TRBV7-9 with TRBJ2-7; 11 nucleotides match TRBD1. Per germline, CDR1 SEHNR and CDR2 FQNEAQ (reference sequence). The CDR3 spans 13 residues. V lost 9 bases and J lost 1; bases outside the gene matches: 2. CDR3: CASGQGASYEQYF. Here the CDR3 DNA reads TGTGCCAGTGGACAGGGGGCTTCCTACGAGCAGTACTTC.

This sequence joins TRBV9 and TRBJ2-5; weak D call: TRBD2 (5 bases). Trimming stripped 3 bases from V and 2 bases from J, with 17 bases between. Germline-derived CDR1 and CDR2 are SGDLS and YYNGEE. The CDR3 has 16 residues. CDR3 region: CASSARTSLGQETQYF. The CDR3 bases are TGTGCCAGCAGCGCAAGAACTAGTTTGGGGCAAGAGACCCAGTACTTC.

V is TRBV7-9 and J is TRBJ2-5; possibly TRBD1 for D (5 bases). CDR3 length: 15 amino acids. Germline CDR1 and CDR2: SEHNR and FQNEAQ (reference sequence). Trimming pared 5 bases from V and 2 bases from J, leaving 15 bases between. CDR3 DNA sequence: TGTGCCAGCAGCCCCACGGCCAGGGCACAAGAGACCCAGTACTTC. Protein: CASSPTARAQETQYF.

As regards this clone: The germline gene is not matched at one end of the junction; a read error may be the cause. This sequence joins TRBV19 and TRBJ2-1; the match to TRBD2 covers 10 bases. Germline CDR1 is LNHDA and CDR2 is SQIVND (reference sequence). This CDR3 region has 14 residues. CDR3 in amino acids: CASSRQGQTSGKIF. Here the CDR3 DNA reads TGTGCCAGTAGTAGGCAGGGCCAAACTAGCGGGAAGATCTTC. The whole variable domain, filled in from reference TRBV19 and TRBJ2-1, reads DGGITQSPKYLFRKEGQNVTLSCEQNLNHDAMYWYRQDPGQGLRLIYYSQIVNDFQKGDIAEGYSVSREKKESFPLTVTSAQKNPTAFYLCASSRQGQTSGKIFGPGTRLTVL.

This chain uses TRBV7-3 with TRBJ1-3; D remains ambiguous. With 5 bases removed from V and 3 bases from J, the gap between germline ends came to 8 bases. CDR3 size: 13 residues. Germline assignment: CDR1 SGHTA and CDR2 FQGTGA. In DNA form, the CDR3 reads TGTGCCAGCAGCGCTATCGGTGGAAACACCATATATTTT. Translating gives CASSAIGGNTIYF. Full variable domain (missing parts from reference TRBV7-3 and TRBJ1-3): GAGVSQTPSNKVTEKGKYVELRCDPISGHTALYWYRQSLGQGPEFLIYFQGTGAADDSGLPNDRFFAVRPEGSVSTLKIQRTERGDSAVYLCASSAIGGNTIYFGEGSWLTVV.

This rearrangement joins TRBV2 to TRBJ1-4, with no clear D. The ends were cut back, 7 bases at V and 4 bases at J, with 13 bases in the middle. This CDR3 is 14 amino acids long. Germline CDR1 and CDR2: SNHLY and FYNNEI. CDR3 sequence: CASNRGSNNEKLFF. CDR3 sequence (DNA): TGTGCCAGCAACAGAGGGAGTAATAATGAAAAACTGTTTTTT.

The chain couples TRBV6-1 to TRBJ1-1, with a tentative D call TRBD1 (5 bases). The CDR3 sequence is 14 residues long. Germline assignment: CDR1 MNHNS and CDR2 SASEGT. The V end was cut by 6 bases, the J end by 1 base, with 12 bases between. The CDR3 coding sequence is TGTGCCAGCAGCCCGACGACAGAGAACACTGAAGCTTTCTTT. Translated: CASSPTTENTEAFF.

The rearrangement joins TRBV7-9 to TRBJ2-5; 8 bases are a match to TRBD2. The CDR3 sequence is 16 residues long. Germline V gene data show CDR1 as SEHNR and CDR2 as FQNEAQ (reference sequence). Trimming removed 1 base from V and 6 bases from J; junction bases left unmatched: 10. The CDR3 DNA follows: TGTGCCAGCAGCTTAGTGGCCGGGGGGGCCAGGCAGACCCAGTACTTC. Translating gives CASSLVAGGARQTQYF.